This entry concerns a single T cell receptor (beta chain). Its antigen remains unidentified. This sample is drawn from a study of long-term antiretroviral therapy in people with HIV. The authors ran the immunoSEQ assay, v3.0, at survey level. Sequencing targeted 40,000-50,000 T-cell genomes per sample. TCRdb's copy holds only in-frame clones and misses some; the assay was immunoSEQ multiplex PCR. The sample includes roughly 25,000 clones, around 83% of them seen just once. Study-wide results and caveats: The data indicate that diversity increased after ART but remained below transplant donor controls.

Treatment for all HIV-infected participants took place in the United States. The CDR3 spans 17 residues. Germline CDR1 reads LNHDA; CDR2 reads SQIVND (reference sequence). The V end was cut by 3 bases, the J end by 0 bases, with 15 bases between. The chain couples TRBV19 to TRBJ1-5; maybe TRBD1 (5 bases). Sequenced material: unsorted PBMCs, taken 0.7 years before starting antiretroviral therapy. The origin of this receptor is a man aged 30 to 39 with HIV. The CDR3 loop is CASSMGRTTYSNQPQHF. The CDR3 DNA is TGTGCCAGTAGTATGGGACGGACGACCTATAGCAATCAGCCCCAGCATTTT.